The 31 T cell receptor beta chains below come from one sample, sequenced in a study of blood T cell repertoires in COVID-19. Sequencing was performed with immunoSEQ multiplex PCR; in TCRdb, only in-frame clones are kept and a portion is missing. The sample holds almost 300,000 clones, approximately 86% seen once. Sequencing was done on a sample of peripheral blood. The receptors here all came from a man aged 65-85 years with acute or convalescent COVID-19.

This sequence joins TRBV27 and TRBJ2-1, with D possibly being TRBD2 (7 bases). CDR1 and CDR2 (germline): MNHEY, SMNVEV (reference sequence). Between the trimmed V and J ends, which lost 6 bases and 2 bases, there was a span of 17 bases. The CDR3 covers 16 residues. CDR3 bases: TGTGCCAGCAGGGCGGAGGGGGGGGTACCCTACAATGAGCAGTTCTTC. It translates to CASRAEGGVPYNEQFF.

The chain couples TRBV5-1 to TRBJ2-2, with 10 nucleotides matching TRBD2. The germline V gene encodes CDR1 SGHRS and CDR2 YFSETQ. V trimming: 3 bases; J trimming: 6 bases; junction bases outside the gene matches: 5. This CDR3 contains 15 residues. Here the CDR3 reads CASSSGLARPGELFF. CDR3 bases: TGCGCCAGCAGCTCGGGACTAGCGAGACCCGGGGAGCTGTTTTTT.

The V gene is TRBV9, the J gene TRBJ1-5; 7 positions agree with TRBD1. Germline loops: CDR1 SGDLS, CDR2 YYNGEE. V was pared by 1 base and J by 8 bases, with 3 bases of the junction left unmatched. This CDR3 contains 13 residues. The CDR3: CASSVSTGEPQHF. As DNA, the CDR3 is TGTGCCAGCAGCGTAAGTACAGGGGAGCCCCAGCATTTT. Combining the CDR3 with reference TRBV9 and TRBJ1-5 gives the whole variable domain DSGVTQTPKHLITATGQRVTLRCSPRSGDLSVYWYQQSLDQGLQFLIQYYNGEERAKGNILERFSAQQFPDLHSELNLSSLELGDSALYFCASSVSTGEPQHFGDGTRLSIL.

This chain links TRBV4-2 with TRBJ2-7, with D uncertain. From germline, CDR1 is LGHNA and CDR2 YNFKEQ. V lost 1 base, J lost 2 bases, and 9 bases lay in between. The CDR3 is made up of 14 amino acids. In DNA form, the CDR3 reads TGTGCCAGCAGCCAAGTGAGCGCTGCCTACGAGCAGTACTTC. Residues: CASSQVSAAYEQYF.

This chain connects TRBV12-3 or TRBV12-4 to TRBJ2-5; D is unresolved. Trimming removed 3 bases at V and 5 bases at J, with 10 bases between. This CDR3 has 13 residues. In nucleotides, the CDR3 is TGTGCCAGCAGTTTGGCAGTGTTGGAGACCCAGTACTTC. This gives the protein CASSLAVLETQYF.

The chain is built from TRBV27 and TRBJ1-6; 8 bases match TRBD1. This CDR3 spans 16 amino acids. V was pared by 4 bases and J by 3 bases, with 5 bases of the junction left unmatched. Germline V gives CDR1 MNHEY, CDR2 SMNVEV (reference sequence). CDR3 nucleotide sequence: TGTGCCAGCAGTTCCACAGGGGGAAACTATAATTCACCCCTCCACTTT. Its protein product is CASSSTGGNYNSPLHF.

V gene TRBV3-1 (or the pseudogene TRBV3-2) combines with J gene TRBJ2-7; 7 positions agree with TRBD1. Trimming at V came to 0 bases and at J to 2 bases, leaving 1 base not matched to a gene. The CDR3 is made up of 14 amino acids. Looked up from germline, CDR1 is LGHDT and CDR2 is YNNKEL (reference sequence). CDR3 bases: TGTGCCAGCAGCCAAGATGGGACAGCCTACGAGCAGTACTTC. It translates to CASSQDGTAYEQYF.

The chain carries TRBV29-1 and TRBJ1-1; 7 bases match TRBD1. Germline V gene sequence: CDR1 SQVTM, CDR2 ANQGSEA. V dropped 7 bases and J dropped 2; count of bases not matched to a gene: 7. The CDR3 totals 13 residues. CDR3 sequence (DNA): TGCAGCGCCTCACAGGGGACTAACACTGAAGCTTTCTTT. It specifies CSASQGTNTEAFF.

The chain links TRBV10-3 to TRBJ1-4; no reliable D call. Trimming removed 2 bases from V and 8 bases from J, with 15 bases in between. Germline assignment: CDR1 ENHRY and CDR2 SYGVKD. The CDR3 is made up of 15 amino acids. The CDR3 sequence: CAISEGGQIGEKLFF. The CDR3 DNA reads TGTGCCATCAGTGAGGGAGGGCAGATCGGCGAAAAACTGTTTTTT.

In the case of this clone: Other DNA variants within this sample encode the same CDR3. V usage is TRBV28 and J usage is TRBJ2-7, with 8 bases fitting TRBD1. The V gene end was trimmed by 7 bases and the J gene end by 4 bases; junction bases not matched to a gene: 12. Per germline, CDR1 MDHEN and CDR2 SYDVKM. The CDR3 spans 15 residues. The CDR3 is CASTPGGTGRYEQYF. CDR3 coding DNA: TGTGCCAGCACCCCGGGCGGGACAGGCAGATACGAGCAGTACTTC.

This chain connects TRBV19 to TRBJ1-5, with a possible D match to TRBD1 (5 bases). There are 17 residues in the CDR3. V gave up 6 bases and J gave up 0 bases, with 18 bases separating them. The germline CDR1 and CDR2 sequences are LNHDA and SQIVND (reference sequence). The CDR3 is CASSPRRDSSSNQPQHF. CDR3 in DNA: TGTGCCAGTAGCCCACGCCGGGACTCATCTAGCAATCAGCCCCAGCATTTT.

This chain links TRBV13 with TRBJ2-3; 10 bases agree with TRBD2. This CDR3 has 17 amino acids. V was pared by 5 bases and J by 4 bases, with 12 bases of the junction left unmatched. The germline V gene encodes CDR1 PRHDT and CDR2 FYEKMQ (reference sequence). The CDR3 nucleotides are TGTGCCAGCAGCCCTCGCCGCCAAGCGGGAGGGGCAGATACGCAGTATTTT. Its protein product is CASSPRRQAGGADTQYF.

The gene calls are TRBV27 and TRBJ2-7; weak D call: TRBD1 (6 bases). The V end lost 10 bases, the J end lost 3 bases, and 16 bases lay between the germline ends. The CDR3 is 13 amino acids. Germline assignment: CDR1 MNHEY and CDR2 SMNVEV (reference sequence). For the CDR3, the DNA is TGTGCCACCTCTTCGACAGGTTTCTACGAGCAGTACTTC. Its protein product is CATSSTGFYEQYF.

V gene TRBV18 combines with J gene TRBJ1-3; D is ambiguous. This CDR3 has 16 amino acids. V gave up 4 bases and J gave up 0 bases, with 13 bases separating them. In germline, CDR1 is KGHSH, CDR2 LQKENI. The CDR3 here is CASSQTSPSSGNTIYF. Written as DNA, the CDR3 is TGTGCCAGCTCACAAACATCGCCCAGCTCTGGAAACACCATATATTTT.

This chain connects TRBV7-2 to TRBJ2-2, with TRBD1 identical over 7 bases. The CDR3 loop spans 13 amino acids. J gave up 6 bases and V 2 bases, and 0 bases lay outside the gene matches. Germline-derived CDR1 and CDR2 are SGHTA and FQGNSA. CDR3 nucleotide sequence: TGTGCCAGCAGCTTAACAGGGGCCGGGGAGCTGTTTTTT. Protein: CASSLTGAGELFF. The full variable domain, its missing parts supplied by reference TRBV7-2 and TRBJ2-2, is GAGVSQSPSNKVTEKGKDVELRCDPISGHTALYWYRQSLGQGLEFLIYFQGNSAPDKSGLPSDRFSAERTGGSVSTLTIQRTQQEDSAVYLCASSLTGAGELFFGEGSRLTVL.

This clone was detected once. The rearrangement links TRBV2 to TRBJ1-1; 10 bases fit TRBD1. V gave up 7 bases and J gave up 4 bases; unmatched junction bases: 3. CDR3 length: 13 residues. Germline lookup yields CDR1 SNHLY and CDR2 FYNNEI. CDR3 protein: CASTWTGGTEAFF. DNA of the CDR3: TGTGCCAGCACCTGGACAGGGGGCACTGAAGCTTTCTTT.

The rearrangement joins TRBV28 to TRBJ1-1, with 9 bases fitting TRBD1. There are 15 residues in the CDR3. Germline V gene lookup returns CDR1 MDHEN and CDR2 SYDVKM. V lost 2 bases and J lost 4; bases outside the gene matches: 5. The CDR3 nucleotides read TGTGCCAGCAGTTTACCGGGACAGGGTGGCACTGAAGCTTTCTTT. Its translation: CASSLPGQGGTEAFF.

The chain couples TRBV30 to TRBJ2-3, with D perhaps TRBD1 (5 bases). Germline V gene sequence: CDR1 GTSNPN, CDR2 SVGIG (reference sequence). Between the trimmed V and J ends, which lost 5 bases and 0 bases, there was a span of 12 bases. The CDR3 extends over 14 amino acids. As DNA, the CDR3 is TGTGCCTGGGACTCTAGGGGTAGCACAGATACGCAGTATTTT. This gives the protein CAWDSRGSTDTQYF.

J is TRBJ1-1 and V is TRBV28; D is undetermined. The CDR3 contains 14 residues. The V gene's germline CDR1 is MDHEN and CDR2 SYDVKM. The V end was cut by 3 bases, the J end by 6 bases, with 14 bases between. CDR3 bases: TGTGCCAGCAGTTTGGTCGGGGATTGGGCTGAAGCTTTCTTT. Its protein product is CASSLVGDWAEAFF.

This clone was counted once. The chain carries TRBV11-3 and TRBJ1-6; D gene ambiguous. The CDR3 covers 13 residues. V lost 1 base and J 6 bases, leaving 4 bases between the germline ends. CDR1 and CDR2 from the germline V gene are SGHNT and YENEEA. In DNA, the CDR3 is TGTGCCAGCAGCTTAGTCGGTAATTCACCCCTCCACTTT. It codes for CASSLVGNSPLHF.

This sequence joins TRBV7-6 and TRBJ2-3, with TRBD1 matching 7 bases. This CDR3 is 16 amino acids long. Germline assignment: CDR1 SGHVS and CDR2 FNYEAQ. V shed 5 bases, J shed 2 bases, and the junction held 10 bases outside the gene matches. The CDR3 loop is CASSTQTGSATDTQYF. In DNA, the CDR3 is TGTGCCAGCAGCACCCAGACAGGGTCGGCCACAGATACGCAGTATTTT.

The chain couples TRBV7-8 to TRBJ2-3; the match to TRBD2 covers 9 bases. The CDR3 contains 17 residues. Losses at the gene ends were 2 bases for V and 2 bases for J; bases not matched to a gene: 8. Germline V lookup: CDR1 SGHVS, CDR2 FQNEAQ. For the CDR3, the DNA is TGTGCCAGCAGCTTAAGGGACCTAGCGGGGACCACAGATACGCAGTATTTT. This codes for CASSLRDLAGTTDTQYF. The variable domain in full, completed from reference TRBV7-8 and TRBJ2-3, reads GAGVSQSPRYKVAKRGQDVALRCDPISGHVSLFWYQQALGQGPEFLTYFQNEAQLDKSGLPSDRFFAERPEGSVSTLKIQRTQQEDSAVYLCASSLRDLAGTTDTQYFGPGTRLTVL.

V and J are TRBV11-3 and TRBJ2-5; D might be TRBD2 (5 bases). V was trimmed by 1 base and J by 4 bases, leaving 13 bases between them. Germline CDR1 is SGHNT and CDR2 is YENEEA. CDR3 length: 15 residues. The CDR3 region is CASSLGLAIGETQYF. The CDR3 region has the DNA TGTGCCAGCAGCTTAGGGCTAGCAATCGGAGAGACCCAGTACTTC.

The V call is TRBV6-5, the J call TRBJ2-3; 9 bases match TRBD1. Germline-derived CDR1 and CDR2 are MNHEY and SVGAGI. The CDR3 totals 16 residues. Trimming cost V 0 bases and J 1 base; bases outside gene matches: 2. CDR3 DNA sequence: TGTGCCAGCAGTTACTCGAGGACAGGGGGCACAGATACGCAGTATTTT. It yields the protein CASSYSRTGGTDTQYF.

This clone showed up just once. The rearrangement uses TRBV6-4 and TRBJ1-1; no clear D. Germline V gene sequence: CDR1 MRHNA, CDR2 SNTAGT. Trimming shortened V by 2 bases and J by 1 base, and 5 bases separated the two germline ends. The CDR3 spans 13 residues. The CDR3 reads CASSDNQNTEAFF. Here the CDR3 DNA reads TGTGCCAGCAGTGACAATCAGAACACTGAAGCTTTCTTT.

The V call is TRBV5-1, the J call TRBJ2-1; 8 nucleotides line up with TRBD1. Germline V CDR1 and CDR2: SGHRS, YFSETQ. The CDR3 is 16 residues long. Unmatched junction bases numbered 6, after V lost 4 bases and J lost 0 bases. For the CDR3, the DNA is TGCGCCAGCAGCAGGGGACAGGAAAGCTCCTACAATGAGCAGTTCTTC. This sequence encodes CASSRGQESSYNEQFF.

This CDR3 reads CASSIRGGYEQYF. The CDR3 DNA sequence: TGTGCCAGCTCGATAAGGGGCGGCTACGAGCAGTACTTC. The V gene is TRBV18, the J gene TRBJ2-7, with D possibly TRBD1 on 5 matching bases. This CDR3 comprises 13 residues. The V end lost 6 bases, the J end lost 3 bases, and 12 bases lay between the germline ends. CDR1 KGHSH and CDR2 LQKENI come from the germline V gene.

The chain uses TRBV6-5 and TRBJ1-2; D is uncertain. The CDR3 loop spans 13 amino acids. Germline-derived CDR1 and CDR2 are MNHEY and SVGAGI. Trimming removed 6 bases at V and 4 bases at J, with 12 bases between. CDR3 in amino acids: CASRAGLIYGYTF. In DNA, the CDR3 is TGTGCCAGCAGAGCTGGACTCATCTATGGCTACACCTTC.

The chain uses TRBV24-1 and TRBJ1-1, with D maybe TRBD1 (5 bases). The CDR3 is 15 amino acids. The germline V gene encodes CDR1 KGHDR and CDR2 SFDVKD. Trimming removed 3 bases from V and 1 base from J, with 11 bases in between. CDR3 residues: CATSDGGGGNTEAFF. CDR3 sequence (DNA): TGTGCCACCAGTGATGGCGGCGGGGGGAACACTGAAGCTTTCTTT.

CDR3 loop: CASSQANRGHEQYF. CDR3 sequence (DNA): TGTGCCAGCAGCCAAGCGAATAGGGGTCACGAGCAGTACTTC. The chain uses TRBV14 and TRBJ2-7; D possibly corresponds to TRBD1 (5 bases). Between the trimmed V and J ends, which lost 1 base and 5 bases, there was a span of 12 bases. CDR3 length equals 14 residues. The germline V gene has CDR1 SGHDN and CDR2 FVKESK.

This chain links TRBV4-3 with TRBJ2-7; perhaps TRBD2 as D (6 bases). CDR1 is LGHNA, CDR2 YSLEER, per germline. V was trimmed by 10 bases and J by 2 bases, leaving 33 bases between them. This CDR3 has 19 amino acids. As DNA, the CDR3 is TGCGCCACCATTCCCACCCATAAGAATCATAGCGGCCTAACCTACGAGCAGTACTTC. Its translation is CATIPTHKNHSGLTYEQYF.